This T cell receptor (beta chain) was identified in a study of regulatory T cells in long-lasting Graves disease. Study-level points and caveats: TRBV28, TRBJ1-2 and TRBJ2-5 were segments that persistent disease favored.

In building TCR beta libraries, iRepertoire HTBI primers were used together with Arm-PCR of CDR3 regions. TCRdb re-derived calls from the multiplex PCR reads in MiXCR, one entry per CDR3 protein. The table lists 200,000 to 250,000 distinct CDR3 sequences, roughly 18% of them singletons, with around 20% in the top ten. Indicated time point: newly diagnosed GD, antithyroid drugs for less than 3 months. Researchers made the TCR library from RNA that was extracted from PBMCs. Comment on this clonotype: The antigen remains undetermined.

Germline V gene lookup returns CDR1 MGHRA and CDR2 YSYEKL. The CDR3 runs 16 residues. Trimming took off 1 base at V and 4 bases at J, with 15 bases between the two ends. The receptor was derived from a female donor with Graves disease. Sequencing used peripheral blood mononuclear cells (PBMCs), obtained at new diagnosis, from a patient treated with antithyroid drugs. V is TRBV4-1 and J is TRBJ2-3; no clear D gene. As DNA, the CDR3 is TGCGCCAGCAGCCAAGGACGAGCGCCGATCGCAGATACGCAGTATTTT. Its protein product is CASSQGRAPIADTQYF.